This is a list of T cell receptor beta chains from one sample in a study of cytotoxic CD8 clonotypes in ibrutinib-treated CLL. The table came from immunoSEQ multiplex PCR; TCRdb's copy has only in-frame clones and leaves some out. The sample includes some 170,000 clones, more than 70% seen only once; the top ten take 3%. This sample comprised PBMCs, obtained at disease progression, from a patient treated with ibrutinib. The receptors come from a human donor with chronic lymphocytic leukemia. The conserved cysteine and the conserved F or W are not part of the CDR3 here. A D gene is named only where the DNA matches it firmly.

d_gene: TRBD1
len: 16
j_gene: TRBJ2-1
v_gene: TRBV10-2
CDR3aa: ASSEPNRDRGSYNEQF

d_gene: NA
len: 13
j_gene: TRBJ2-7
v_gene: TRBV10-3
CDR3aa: AISDEGGVTYEQY

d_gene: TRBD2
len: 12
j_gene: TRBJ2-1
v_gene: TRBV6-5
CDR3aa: ASSYRGDLGEQF

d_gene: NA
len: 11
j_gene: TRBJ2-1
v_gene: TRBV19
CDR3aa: ASRHYGASEQF

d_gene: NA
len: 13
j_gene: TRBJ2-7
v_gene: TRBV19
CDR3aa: ASSTSTGRPYEQY

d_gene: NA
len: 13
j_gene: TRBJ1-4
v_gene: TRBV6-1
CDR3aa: ASSEIRRTNEKLF

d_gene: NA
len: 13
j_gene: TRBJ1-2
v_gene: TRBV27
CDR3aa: ASSLLANGLYGYT

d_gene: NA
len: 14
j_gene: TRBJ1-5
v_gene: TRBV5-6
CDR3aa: ASSLRSGVANQPQH

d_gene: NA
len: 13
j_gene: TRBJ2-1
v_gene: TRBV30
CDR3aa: ASNPLGGTYNEQF

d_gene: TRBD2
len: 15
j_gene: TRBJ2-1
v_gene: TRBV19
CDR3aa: ASSIEGPAGRGNEQF

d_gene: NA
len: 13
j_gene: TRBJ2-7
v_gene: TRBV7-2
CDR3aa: ASSGTGSLSYEQY

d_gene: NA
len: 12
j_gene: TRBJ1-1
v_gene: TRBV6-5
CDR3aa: ASSYLTGGTEAF

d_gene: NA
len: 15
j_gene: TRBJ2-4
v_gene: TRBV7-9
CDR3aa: ASTPAGFYSTKNIQY

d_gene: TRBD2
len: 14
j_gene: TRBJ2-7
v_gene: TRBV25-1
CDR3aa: ASRTGLAGVYNEQY

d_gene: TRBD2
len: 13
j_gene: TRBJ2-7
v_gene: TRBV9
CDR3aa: ASSVGGRAAYEQY

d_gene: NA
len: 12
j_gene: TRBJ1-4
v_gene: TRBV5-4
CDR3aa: ASSLREGNEKLF

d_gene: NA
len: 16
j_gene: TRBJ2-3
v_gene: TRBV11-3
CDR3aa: ASSPLGDIVAVTDTQY

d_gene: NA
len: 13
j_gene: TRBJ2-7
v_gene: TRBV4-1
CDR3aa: ASSQDGRGDHEQY

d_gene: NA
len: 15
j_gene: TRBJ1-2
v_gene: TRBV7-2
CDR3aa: ASSQGGGRGFGYGYT

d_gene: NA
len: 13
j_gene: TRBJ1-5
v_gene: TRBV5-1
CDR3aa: ASSLTGRVDQPQH

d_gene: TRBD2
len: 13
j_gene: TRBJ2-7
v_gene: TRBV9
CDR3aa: ASSVVPGGAYEQY

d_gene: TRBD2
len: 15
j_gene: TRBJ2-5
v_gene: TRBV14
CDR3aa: ASSQGPGLAVRETQY

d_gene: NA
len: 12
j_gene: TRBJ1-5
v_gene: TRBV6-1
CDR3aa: ASSEGNANQPQH

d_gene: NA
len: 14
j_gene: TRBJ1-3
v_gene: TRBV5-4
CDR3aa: ASSFSTGKAGNTIY

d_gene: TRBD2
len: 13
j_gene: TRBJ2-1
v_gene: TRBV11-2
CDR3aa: ASSPGAGGYNEQF

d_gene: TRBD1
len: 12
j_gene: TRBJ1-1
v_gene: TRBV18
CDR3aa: ASSRTDRDTEAF

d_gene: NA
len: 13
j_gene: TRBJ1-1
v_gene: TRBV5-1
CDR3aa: ASSGLRGLRTEAF

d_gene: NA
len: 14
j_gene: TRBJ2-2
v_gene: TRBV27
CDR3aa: ASSRGGQGYTGELF

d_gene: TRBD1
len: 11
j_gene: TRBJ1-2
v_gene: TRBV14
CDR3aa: ASSLNDRAGYT

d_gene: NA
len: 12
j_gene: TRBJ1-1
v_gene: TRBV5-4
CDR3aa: ASSPRGGGTEAF

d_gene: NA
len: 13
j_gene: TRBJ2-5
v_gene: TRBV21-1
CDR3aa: ASSTGRGDQETQY

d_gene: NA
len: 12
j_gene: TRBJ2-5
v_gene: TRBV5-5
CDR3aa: ASSLYSGRETQY

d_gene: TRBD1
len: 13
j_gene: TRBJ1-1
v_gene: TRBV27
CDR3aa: ASTQRQGLNTEAF

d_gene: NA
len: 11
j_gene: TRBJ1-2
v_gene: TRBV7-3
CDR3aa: ASSPGVGVGYT

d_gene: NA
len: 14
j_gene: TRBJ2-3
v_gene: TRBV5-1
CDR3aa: ASSPGREASTDTQY

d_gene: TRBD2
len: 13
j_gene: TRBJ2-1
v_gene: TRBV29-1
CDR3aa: SARWAGGSYNEQF

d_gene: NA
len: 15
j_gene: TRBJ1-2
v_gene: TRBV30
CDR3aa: AWSVRGLRAINYGYT

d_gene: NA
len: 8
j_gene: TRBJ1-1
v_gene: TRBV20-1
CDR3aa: SASKSEAF

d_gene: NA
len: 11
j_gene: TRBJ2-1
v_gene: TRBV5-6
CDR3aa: ASSWGQGGEQF

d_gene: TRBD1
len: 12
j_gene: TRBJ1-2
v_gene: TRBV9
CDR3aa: ASSDRQGADGYT

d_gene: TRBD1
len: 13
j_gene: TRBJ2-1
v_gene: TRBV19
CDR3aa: ASSIRQGSYNEQF

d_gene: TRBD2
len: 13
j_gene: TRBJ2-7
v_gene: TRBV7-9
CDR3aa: ASSPTSGRTYEQY